This T cell receptor beta chain stems from a study of blood T cell repertoires in COVID-19. Sequencing was performed with immunoSEQ multiplex PCR; in TCRdb, only in-frame clones are kept and a portion is missing. The table shows some 260,000 clones, with 80% to 90% occurring only once. The J segment lost 9 bases and the V segment lost 3 bases, leaving 9 bases of the junction unmatched. The CDR3 spans 15 residues. CDR1 LNHDA and CDR2 SQIVND come from the germline V gene (reference sequence). The chain couples TRBV19 to TRBJ2-1; 9 positions agree with TRBD1. Input material: peripheral blood. This TCR was sampled from a man at least 80 years old with acute or convalescent COVID-19. CDR3 sequence: CASSMGDRVSGEQFF. In nucleotides, the CDR3 is TGTGCCAGTAGTATGGGGGACAGGGTGTCGGGTGAGCAGTTCTTC.